The 19 T cell receptor beta chains in this list originate from one sample, sequenced in a study of control samples from healthy donors and cancer patients. Clones were read by immunoSEQ multiplex PCR, and TCRdb kept only the in-frame ones, dropping some. The table lists fewer than 200,000 clones, over 85% of them singletons. The sequenced sample was blood. Receptors originate from a woman aged 55 to 70 in good health.

This clone was counted a single time. V usage is TRBV29-1 and J usage is TRBJ1-2; 7 bases are shared with TRBD1. The CDR3 loop spans 14 amino acids. Per the germline V gene, CDR1 is SQVTM and CDR2 is ANQGSEA. Trimming removed 7 bases from V and 6 bases from J; junction bases left unmatched: 14. The CDR3 coding sequence is TGCAGCGCAGAAAGGAGACTCACAGGGGATGGCTACACCTTC. Residues: CSAERRLTGDGYTF. Looking up the rest from reference TRBV29-1 and TRBJ1-2 gives the full variable domain: SAVISQKPSRDICQRGTSLTIQCQVDSQVTMMFWYRQQPGQSLTLIATANQGSEATYESGFVIDKFPISRPNLTFSTLTVSNMSPEDSSIYLCSAERRLTGDGYTFGSGTRLTVV.

The count of this clone is one. This chain connects TRBV30 to TRBJ1-3; maybe TRBD1 (5 bases). The CDR3 runs to 14 residues. The V end lost 2 bases, the J end lost 4 bases, and 12 bases lay between the germline ends. CDR1 GTSNPN and CDR2 SVGIG come from the germline V gene (reference sequence). CDR3 coding DNA: TGTGCCTGGAGTTCAGCTGGGGCAGGAAACACCATATATTTT. This codes for CAWSSAGAGNTIYF.

V gene TRBV4-3 combines with J gene TRBJ2-3; 7 bases align to TRBD2. Germline V lookup: CDR1 LGHNA, CDR2 YSLEER. The V gene end was trimmed by 1 base and the J gene end by 1 base; junction bases not matched to a gene: 8. The CDR3 contains 17 residues. CDR3 protein: CASSQVSGGGGTDTQYF. Here the CDR3 DNA reads TGCGCCAGCAGCCAAGTCAGCGGCGGGGGAGGCACAGATACGCAGTATTTT.

The genes are TRBV10-2 and TRBJ1-2; D might be TRBD1 (5 bases). The CDR3 runs to 13 residues. V lost 11 bases and J 4 bases, leaving 17 bases between the germline ends. Germline-derived CDR1 and CDR2 are WSHSY and SAAADI. The CDR3 is CAGSDSLIYGYTF. The CDR3 nucleotides read TGCGCCGGATCAGACAGCCTAATCTATGGCTACACCTTC.

V gene TRBV7-2 combines with J gene TRBJ1-1; 8 nucleotides agree with TRBD1. CDR1 and CDR2 (germline): SGHTA, FQGNSA. The CDR3 length is 14 residues. V was pared by 3 bases and J by 0 bases, with 0 bases of the junction left unmatched. The CDR3 DNA reads TGTGCCAGCAGCTTGGGACAGGTGAACACTGAAGCTTTCTTT. Residues: CASSLGQVNTEAFF.

This clone was observed once. The chain links TRBV9 to TRBJ1-2; weak D call: TRBD1 (5 bases). The CDR3 loop spans 13 amino acids. V lost 4 bases and J 8 bases, leaving 15 bases between the germline ends. Germline CDR1 SGDLS, CDR2 YYNGEE. CDR3 nucleotides: TGTGCCAGCAGCCCCCGGCCCGGGGGAGGCTACACCTTC. It is translated as CASSPRPGGGYTF.

This chain connects TRBV12-3 or TRBV12-4 to TRBJ1-5; D perhaps matches TRBD1 (6 bases). The CDR3 runs to 13 residues. V was cut by 6 bases and J by 5 bases, with 11 bases left in between. CDR3 amino acids: CASSGQSYQPQHF. The CDR3 DNA follows: TGTGCCAGCAGCGGACAGTCCTATCAGCCCCAGCATTTT.

This clone was found once. V usage is TRBV5-1 and J usage is TRBJ2-6; perhaps TRBD2 as D (5 bases). The CDR3 extends over 17 amino acids. The germline V and J ends were trimmed by 4 bases and 0 bases, with 14 bases remaining between them. Germline lookup yields CDR1 SGHRS and CDR2 YFSETQ. CDR3 protein: CASSGRTDYSGANVLTF. CDR3 coding DNA: TGCGCCAGCAGCGGAAGGACTGACTACTCTGGGGCCAACGTCCTGACTTTC.

V usage is TRBV11-2 and J usage is TRBJ2-2, with TRBD1 identical over 12 bases. This CDR3 region has 19 residues. V lost 5 bases, J lost 5 bases, and 15 bases stayed unmatched. Germline V gives CDR1 SGHAT, CDR2 FQNNGV. In DNA, the CDR3 is TGTGCCAGCAGCAGACCTTCCGGGACAGGGGGCAGAGAAACCGGGGAGCTGTTTTTT. Amino acids: CASSRPSGTGGRETGELFF.

The J gene is TRBJ1-5, the V gene TRBV5-1; D possibly corresponds to TRBD1 (5 bases). The CDR3 totals 13 residues. Germline CDR1 and CDR2: SGHRS and YFSETQ. The CDR3: CGTRVQGSQPQHF. CDR3 sequence (DNA): TGCGGTACACGGGTCCAGGGAAGTCAGCCCCAGCATTTT. Full variable domain (outside the CDR3, taken from reference TRBV5-1 and TRBJ1-5): KAGVTQTPRYLIKTRGQQVTLSCSPISGHRSVSWYQQTPGQGLQFLFEYFSETQRNKGNFPGRFSGRQFSNSRSEMNVSTLELGDSALYLCGTRVQGSQPQHFGDGTRLSIL.

This chain uses TRBV9 with TRBJ1-5, with TRBD1 as a possible D gene (6 bases). V lost 3 bases and J lost 1, with 11 bases in between. CDR3 size: 15 residues. The germline V gene encodes CDR1 SGDLS and CDR2 YYNGEE. CDR3 region: CASSAPGQSNQPQHF. In DNA, the CDR3 is TGTGCCAGCAGCGCGCCGGGACAAAGCAATCAGCCCCAGCATTTT.

The chain is built from TRBV18 and TRBJ2-7; D gene ambiguous. V was shortened by 4 bases and J by 3 bases, with 7 bases between the two germline ends. The CDR3 loop spans 12 amino acids. The germline V gene encodes CDR1 KGHSH and CDR2 LQKENI. This CDR3 reads CASSRNSYEQYF. Here the CDR3 DNA reads TGTGCCAGCTCACGTAACAGCTACGAGCAGTACTTC.

The chain uses TRBV7-2 and TRBJ2-2; TRBD2 agrees at 13 bases. The CDR3 is 16 residues long. Germline V gene data show CDR1 as SGHTA and CDR2 as FQGNSA. V lost 4 bases to trimming and J lost 10 bases; unmatched junction nucleotides: 9. The CDR3 loop is CASSSMMGLAGMELFF. DNA for the CDR3: TGTGCCAGCAGCTCCATGATGGGACTAGCGGGGATGGAGCTGTTTTTT.

The V and J genes are TRBV24-1 and TRBJ2-2, with D perhaps TRBD2 (6 bases). CDR1 KGHDR and CDR2 SFDVKD come from the germline V gene. The germline V and J ends were trimmed by 4 bases and 5 bases, with 13 bases remaining between them. This CDR3 is 15 amino acids long. CDR3 in DNA: TGTGCCACCAGTGACCCCGGGAGCCTGACCGGGGAGCTGTTTTTT. Its protein product is CATSDPGSLTGELFF.

The V gene is TRBV6-2 or TRBV6-3, the J gene TRBJ2-2; TRBD1 aligns across 7 bases. CDR1 and CDR2 from the germline V gene are MNHEY and SVGEGT. The CDR3 is 14 amino acids. V trimming: 5 bases; J trimming: 3 bases; junction bases outside the gene matches: 3. For the CDR3, the DNA is TGTGCCAGCAGTAGTAGGGGGCACACCGGGGAGCTGTTTTTT. Residues: CASSSRGHTGELFF.

V gene TRBV30 combines with J gene TRBJ1-2, with unresolved D. Trimming removed 1 base at V and 9 bases at J, with 15 bases between. Germline CDR1 and CDR2: GTSNPN and SVGIG (reference sequence). The CDR3 loop spans 13 amino acids. The CDR3 DNA reads as TGTGCCTGGAGTGACGAGGCAGCACGCAGCTACACCTTC. Its protein product is CAWSDEAARSYTF. Based on the CDR3 plus reference TRBV30 and TRBJ1-2, the full variable domain is SQTIHQWPATLVQPVGSPLSLECTVEGTSNPNLYWYRQAAGRGLQLLFYSVGIGQISSEVPQNLSASRPQDRQFILSSKKLLLSDSGFYLCAWSDEAARSYTFGSGTRLTVV.

V gene TRBV6-2 or TRBV6-3 combines with J gene TRBJ1-2, with 9 nucleotides matching TRBD1. CDR1 is MNHEY, CDR2 SVGEGT, per germline. The CDR3 spans 13 residues. V was clipped by 2 bases and J by 6 bases; unmatched bases: 1. The CDR3 nucleotides are TGTGCCAGCAGTTACAGGGACAGGGATGGCTACACCTTC. Amino acids: CASSYRDRDGYTF.

The chain uses TRBV7-2 and TRBJ1-5; the D gene is possibly TRBD1 (5 bases). Germline-derived CDR1 and CDR2 are SGHTA and FQGNSA. The V end was cut by 1 base, the J end by 1 base, with 8 bases between. This CDR3 has 15 residues. CDR3 DNA: TGTGCCAGCAGCTTAGGACAGTTAAGCAATCAGCCCCAGCATTTT. It is translated as CASSLGQLSNQPQHF.

The chain uses TRBV7-9 and TRBJ1-2; tentatively, D is TRBD1 (6 bases). The CDR3 is 12 amino acids. The germline V and J ends were trimmed by 1 base and 7 bases, with 7 bases remaining between them. The germline V gene has CDR1 SEHNR and CDR2 FQNEAQ (reference sequence). CDR3 in DNA: TGTGCCAGCAGCTTAGAGGGGGTTGGCTACACCTTC. Translating it yields CASSLEGVGYTF.